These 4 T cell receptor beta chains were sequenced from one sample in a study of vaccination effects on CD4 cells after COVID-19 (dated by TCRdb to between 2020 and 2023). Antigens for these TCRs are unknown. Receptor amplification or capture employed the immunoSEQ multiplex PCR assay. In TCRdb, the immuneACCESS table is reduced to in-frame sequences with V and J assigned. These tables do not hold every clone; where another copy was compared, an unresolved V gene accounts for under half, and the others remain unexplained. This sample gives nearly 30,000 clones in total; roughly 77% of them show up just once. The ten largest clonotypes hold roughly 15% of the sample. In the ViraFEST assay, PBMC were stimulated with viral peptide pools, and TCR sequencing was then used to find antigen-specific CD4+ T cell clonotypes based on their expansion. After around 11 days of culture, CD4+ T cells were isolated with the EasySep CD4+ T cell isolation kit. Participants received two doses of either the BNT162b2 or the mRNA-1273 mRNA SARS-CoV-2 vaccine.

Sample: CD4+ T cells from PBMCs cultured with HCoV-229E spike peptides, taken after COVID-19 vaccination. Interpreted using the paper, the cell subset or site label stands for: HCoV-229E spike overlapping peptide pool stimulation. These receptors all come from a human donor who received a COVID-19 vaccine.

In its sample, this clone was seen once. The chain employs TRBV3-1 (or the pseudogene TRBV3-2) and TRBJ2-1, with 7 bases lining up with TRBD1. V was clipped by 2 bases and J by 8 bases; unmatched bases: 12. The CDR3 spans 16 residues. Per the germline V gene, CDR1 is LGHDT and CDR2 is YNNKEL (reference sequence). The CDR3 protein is CASSQRQGRRMDEQFF. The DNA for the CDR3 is TGTGCCAGCAGCCAACGACAGGGTCGGCGAATGGATGAGCAGTTCTTC.

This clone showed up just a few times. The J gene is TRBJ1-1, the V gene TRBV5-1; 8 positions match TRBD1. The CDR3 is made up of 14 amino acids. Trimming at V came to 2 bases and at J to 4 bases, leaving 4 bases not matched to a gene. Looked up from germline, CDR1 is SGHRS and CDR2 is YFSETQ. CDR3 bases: TGCGCCAGCAGCTTACGGACAGGGAGCACTGAAGCTTTCTTT. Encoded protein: CASSLRTGSTEAFF.

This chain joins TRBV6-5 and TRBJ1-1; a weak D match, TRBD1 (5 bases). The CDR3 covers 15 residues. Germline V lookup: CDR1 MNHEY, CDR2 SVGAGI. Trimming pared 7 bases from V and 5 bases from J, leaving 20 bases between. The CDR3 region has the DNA TGTGCCAGCAAGCAAGTTAGGGGCGCAGTAACTGAAGCTTTCTTT. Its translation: CASKQVRGAVTEAFF.

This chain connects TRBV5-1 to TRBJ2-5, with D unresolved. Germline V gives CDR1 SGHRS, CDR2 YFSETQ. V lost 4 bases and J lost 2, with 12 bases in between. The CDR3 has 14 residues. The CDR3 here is CASSMTNMQETQYF. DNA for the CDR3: TGCGCCAGCAGCATGACGAACATGCAAGAGACCCAGTACTTC. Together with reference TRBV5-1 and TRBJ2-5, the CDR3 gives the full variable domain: KAGVTQTPRYLIKTRGQQVTLSCSPISGHRSVSWYQQTPGQGLQFLFEYFSETQRNKGNFPGRFSGRQFSNSRSEMNVSTLELGDSALYLCASSMTNMQETQYFGPGTRLLVL.